This T cell receptor (beta chain) is drawn from a study of T cell repertoires in cytomegalovirus infection. Whole-study context: Evidence of both CMV infection and a matching HLA type came from public TCR beta signatures. Whole-study results and caveats: Predominance within the ex vivo response was attributable to HLA-C-restricted CMV-specific TCR beta clonotypes.

Germline V lookup: CDR1 SGDLS, CDR2 YYNGEE. Trimming left V 4 bases short and J 1 base short, with 11 bases between. The CDR3 contains 14 residues. TCRdb analysed the reads with MiXCR anew, one entry per CDR3 protein. The data show roughly 920,000 distinct CDR3 sequences, about a third seen once. Points on this clonotype: Its matching antigen is unknown.

V usage is TRBV9 and J usage is TRBJ1-1; D not resolved. The sequences come from cultured CD8+ T cells from PBMCs, collected from culture after CMV antigen stimulation. This TCR was sampled from a human donor in good health (CMV status not recorded). Some clones in this sample may be carry-over from other donors' samples. CDR3: CASSPSPRNTEAFF. CDR3 bases: TGTGCCAGCAGCCCCTCACCGCGGAACACTGAAGCTTTCTTT.